What follows is one T cell receptor beta chain and its context. Its antigen remains undetermined. It has no much larger one-base neighbor in the sample; base qualities were not kept. This record comes from a study of blood T cell repertoires in COVID-19 (dated by TCRdb to 2018 to 2021). About the study as a whole: Samples covering the acute and convalescent phases of COVID-19 were provided by collaborators in the United States, Italy and Spain. Deeply sampled blood TCRbeta repertoires from subjects exposed to, actively infected with, or recovered from COVID-19 were included in the dataset. The repertoires were released in a freely available public database intended as a resource for research on the immune response to SARS-CoV-2. Sample metadata almost always included a de-identified subject ID, COVID-19 status, age in years and sex. Samples came from the ongoing ImmuneRACE study (first 160 participants) plus 1,254 subjects from 6 global collaborators. Where HLA class I and class II types were available, the types were taken from metadata supplied by the sample provider, not from assay-based typing. The material from the prospective study consisted of cDNA or gDNA derived from T cells, B-cell-depleted T cells, or PBMCs.

The paper as a whole reports these results and caveats: The quantity of clinical and demographic metadata differed by source and by participant and was supplied without curation.

Participants in the prospective study were aged roughly 18 to 89 years, lived in over 20 United States geographic areas, and enrolled through a virtual design. In the prospective study, cohorts were assigned on the basis of participant-reported clinical history obtained from a screening survey and a study questionnaire. For ImmuneRACE Cohort 3, a participant was defined as recovered based on two consecutive negative NP/OP PCR tests, clearance by a healthcare professional, or resolution of symptoms. Each participant in the prospective study had whole blood, serum and a nasopharyngeal or oropharyngeal swab collected by mobile phlebotomists. Additional blood draws and questionnaires over an approximately two-month period could optionally be provided by prospective study participants. Prospective study blood samples were shipped either frozen or at room temperature before DNA extraction. The immunoSEQ Assay, a bias-controlled multiplex PCR, was used to amplify TCRbeta CDR3 regions from genomic DNA. The authors processed their data as follows. The number of nucleated cells in each sample was estimated from the amplification of reference gene primers within the assay. To quantify the absolute abundance of each unique TCRbeta CDR3 rearrangement, sequence reads were collapsed and filtered. For each sample, productive Simpson clonality was calculated by taking the square root of Simpson's diversity index across productive rearrangements. TCRdb took over this immuneACCESS table, retaining in-frame rearrangements with V and J assigned. Such tables are incomplete; in checked studies, under half of the missing clones stem from an unresolved V gene, and the remainder is unexplained. The DNA was the basis for D and trimming; V, J and clone size are from that table. This sample lists around 200,000 clones; about 81% were detected once. The biggest ten clones account for 3.2% of the sample.

The germline V gene provides CDR1 SGHRS and CDR2 YFSETQ. Including the terminal cysteine and phenylalanine, the CDR3 comprises 13 residues. Only the CDR3 region is kept as DNA, spanning 39 bases read in frame from base 1. Trimming removed 2 bases from V and 10 bases from J, leaving 15 bases between the germline ends. Sequencing used PBMCs or T cells enriched from blood (not recorded which). This clonotype was obtained from a woman aged 25 to 45 who had recovered from COVID-19. Recombination linked TRBV5-1 to TRBJ1-2; the D region possibly corresponds to TRBD1 (6 bases align). The CDR3 protein is CASSFQGPTDYTF. The DNA is TGCGCCAGCAGCTTTCAGGGGCCCACTGACTACACCTTC. With all but the CDR3 taken from the reference TRBV5-1 and TRBJ1-2 genes, the full variable domain is: KAGVTQTPRYLIKTRGQQVTLSCSPISGHRSVSWYQQTPGQGLQFLFEYFSETQRNKGNFPGRFSGRQFSNSRSEMNVSTLELGDSALYLCASSFQGPTDYTFGSGTRLTVV.